This entry concerns a single TCR beta chain. TCRdb's table, derived via immunoSEQ multiplex PCR, lists solely in-frame clones and lacks some. The sample has 40,000 to 50,000 clones, about 84% seen once. This sample is drawn from a study of radiation and T cells in renal cell carcinoma. CDR1 and CDR2 from the germline V gene are SGDLS and YYNGEE. Between the trimmed V and J ends, which lost 0 bases and 1 base, there was a span of 7 bases. This CDR3 has 14 amino acids. Documented time point: blood 4 weeks post-SBRT, at nephrectomy. Specified treatment: 15 Gy SBRT to primary tumor, nephrectomy 4 weeks later.

This chain links TRBV9 with TRBJ2-5; D remains unclear. The sequenced sample was blood, obtained from a patient whose treatment included radiotherapy and nephrectomy. The TCR sequence derives from a woman in her sixties or seventies with renal cell carcinoma. The CDR3 sequence: CASSVGPTQETQYF. As DNA, the CDR3 is TGTGCCAGCAGCGTAGGTCCGACCCAAGAGACCCAGTACTTC.